The present T cell receptor beta chain was sequenced within a study of regulatory T cells in long-lasting Graves disease (dated by TCRdb to the early 2020s). For the study in its entirety: Persistent Graves' disease meant more than 5 years of antithyroid drug treatment with TSH receptor autoantibodies that stayed positive. This study used TCR sequencing and RNA sequencing of peripheral blood to compare persistent Graves' disease patients against newly diagnosed Graves' disease patients. The study took place in China and was registered as a clinical trial. A total of around 35 samples underwent TCR sequencing, from about 13 patients with persistent Graves' disease and 20 or so patients with newly diagnosed Graves' disease. In the clinical cohort, patients with persistent Graves' disease had used antithyroid drugs for an average of roughly 10 years.

The study at large found these results: Persistent disease showed preferential use of TRBV28, TRBJ1-2 and TRBJ2-5, whereas newly diagnosed disease favored TRBV20-1 and TRBJ2-1. Sequencing and analysis were restricted to the TCR beta chain. Peripheral blood alone was examined, since thyroid tissue, which constituted the primary lesion, could not be accessed. Compared with newly diagnosed patients, persistent Graves' disease patients had lower TCR Shannon entropy and fewer highly expanded clones, which suggests clonal expansion. A larger number of public clonotypes was shared among persistent patients (about 2,700) than among newly diagnosed patients (approximately 1,000). The authors noted that the small sample size was a limitation that may lower accuracy.

Only one count was recorded for this clonotype. Its binding antigen is unknown. Base qualities are missing; no much larger clone stands one base away. A lone read is weak support. The intended sense of this specimen's time point label: persistent/refractory GD, antithyroid drugs over 5 years with positive TRAb. For both TCR sequencing and RNA sequencing, RNA was extracted from PBMCs in TRIzol. The diagnosis of Graves' disease followed American Thyroid Association guidelines. Patients were recruited from an endocrinology department in Xi'an, China. Each patient gave 7 to 9.5 milliliters of peripheral blood, collected in an EDTA anticoagulant tube. PBMCs were isolated by Ficoll Paque Plus density gradient separation without further T cell sorting. RNA quality was checked with an Agilent 2100 Bioanalyzer and agarose gel, and concentration with a NanoDrop 2000. Receptor amplification or capture employed multiplex PCR. The instrument given in TCRdb is Illumina HiSeq 4000. TCR beta libraries were built with iRepertoire HTBI primers and Arm-PCR amplification of CDR3 regions. Gel purification was performed on PCR products prior to sequencing. In the original analysis: Gene usage analysis of CDR3 amino acid clonotypes relied on the 62 TRBV and 13 to 15 TRBJ segments identified across samples. COPE and FqMerger were used to merge the filtered high-quality paired reads into contigs. BLAST was used to align contigs to IMGT TRBV, TRBD and TRBJ reference genes, and CDR3 was defined according to IMGT. Any clonotype with a frequency above 0.1% was classified as a highly expanded clone. Repertoire diversity was measured by Shannon entropy, and V-J evenness by the Gini coefficient. A clonotype was considered public if more than one individual shared it. Through fastp at Q25 and MiXCR, TCRdb rebuilt clones from the public reads, retaining in-frame beta chains. Here each entry gathers all rows of one CDR3 protein and keeps the most common genes and DNA. These V and J calls are TCRdb output, not the study's own analysis. Here the sample has roughly 450,000 distinct CDR3 sequences; about 20% occur a single time. The top ten clonotypes cover roughly a quarter of the sample.

From the cysteine through the phenylalanine, the CDR3 covers 17 amino acids. Here the CDR3 DNA is all that survives: 51 bases in frame from base 1. The junction shows trimming of 4 bases on V and 5 bases on J, and the gene matches do not reach 8 bases of it. CDR1 and CDR2 (MDHEN, SYDVKM) derive from the germline V gene. This receptor was identified in a female donor with Graves disease. The sequence joins TRBV28 to TRBJ2-1; 13 nucleotides in the junction match TRBD2. The starting material was peripheral blood mononuclear cells (PBMCs), obtained when the disease was refractory, from a patient treated with antithyroid drugs. CDR3 protein: CASSSTTSGRSHNEQFF. The nucleotide sequence is TGTGCCAGCAGTTCAACGACTAGCGGGAGGTCCCACAATGAGCAGTTCTTC. With all but the CDR3 taken from the reference TRBV28 and TRBJ2-1 genes, the full variable domain is: DVKVTQSSRYLVKRTGEKVFLECVQDMDHENMFWYRQDPGLGLRLIYFSYDVKMKEKGDIPEGYSVSREKKERFSLILESASTNQTSMYLCASSSTTSGRSHNEQFFGPGTRLTVL.